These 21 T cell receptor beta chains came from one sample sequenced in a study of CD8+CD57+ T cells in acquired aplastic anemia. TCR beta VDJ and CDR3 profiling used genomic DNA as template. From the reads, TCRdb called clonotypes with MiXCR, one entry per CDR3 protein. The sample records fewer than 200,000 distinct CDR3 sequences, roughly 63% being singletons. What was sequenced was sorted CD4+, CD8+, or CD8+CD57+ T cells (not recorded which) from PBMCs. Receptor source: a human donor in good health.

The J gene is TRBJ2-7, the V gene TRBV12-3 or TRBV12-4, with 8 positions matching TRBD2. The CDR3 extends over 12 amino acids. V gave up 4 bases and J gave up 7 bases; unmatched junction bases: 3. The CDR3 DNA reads TGTGCCAGCAGTTACGGCGGGGGGGAGCAGTACTTC. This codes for CASSYGGGEQYF.

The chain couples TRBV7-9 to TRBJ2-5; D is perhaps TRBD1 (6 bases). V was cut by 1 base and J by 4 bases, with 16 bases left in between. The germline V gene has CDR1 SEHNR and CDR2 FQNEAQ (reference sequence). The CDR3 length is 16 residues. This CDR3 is CASSLGLNRVGETQYF. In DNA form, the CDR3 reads TGTGCCAGCAGCTTAGGGCTAAACAGGGTAGGAGAGACCCAGTACTTC.

Written as DNA, the CDR3 is TGTGCCATCCACCCCCAGGGAGGTACACCCTACGAGCAGTACTTC. Protein sequence: CAIHPQGGTPYEQYF. The genes are TRBV9 and TRBJ2-7, with D tentatively TRBD2 (6 bases). Germline lookup yields CDR1 SGDLS and CDR2 YYNGEE. The CDR3 loop spans 15 amino acids. Deletions cut 9 bases from V and 2 bases from J, with 21 bases between.

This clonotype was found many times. CDR3 residues: CASSAGGQADTQYF. As DNA, the CDR3 is TGTGCCAGCTCAGCGGGAGGGCAGGCAGATACGCAGTATTTT. This sequence joins TRBV6-4 and TRBJ2-3, with TRBD2 identical over 10 bases. The CDR3 is 14 residues long. CDR1 MRHNA and CDR2 SNTAGT come from the germline V gene. Trimming cost V 8 bases and J 4 bases; bases outside gene matches: 6.

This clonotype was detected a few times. In nucleotides, the CDR3 is TGTGCCACGGAACAGGCGGTGGGTGAAAAACTGTTTTTT. Encoded protein: CATEQAVGEKLFF. J is TRBJ1-4 and V is TRBV10-3; weak D call: TRBD1 (5 bases). The ends were cut back, 10 bases at V and 7 bases at J, with 16 bases in the middle. The CDR3 covers 13 residues. Looked up from germline, CDR1 is ENHRY and CDR2 is SYGVKD.

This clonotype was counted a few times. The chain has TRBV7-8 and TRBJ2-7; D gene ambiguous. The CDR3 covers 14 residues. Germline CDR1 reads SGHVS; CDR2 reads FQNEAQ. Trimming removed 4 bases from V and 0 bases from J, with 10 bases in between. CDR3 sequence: CASSSRFLSYEQYF. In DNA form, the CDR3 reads TGTGCCAGCAGCTCAAGGTTCCTCTCCTACGAGCAGTACTTC. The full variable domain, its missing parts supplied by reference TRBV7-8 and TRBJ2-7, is GAGVSQSPRYKVAKRGQDVALRCDPISGHVSLFWYQQALGQGPEFLTYFQNEAQLDKSGLPSDRFFAERPEGSVSTLKIQRTQQEDSAVYLCASSSRFLSYEQYFGPGTRLTVT.

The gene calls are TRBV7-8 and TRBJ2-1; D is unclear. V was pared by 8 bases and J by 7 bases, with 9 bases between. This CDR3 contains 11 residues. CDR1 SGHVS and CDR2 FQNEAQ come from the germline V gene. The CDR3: CASEVLNEQFF. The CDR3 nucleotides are TGTGCCAGCGAGGTCCTGAATGAGCAGTTCTTC.

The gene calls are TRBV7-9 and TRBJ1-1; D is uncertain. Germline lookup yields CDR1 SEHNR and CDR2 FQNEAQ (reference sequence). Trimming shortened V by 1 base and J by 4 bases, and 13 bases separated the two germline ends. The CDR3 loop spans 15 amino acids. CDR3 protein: CASSLGPRLGTEAFF. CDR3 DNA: TGTGCCAGCAGCTTAGGGCCCCGCTTAGGCACTGAAGCTTTCTTT.

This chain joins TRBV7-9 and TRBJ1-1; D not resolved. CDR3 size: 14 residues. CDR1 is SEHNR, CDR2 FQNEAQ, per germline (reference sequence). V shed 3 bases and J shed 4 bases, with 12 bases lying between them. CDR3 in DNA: TGTGCCAGCAGCTTCCTGGGAAGGAGCACTGAAGCTTTCTTT. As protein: CASSFLGRSTEAFF. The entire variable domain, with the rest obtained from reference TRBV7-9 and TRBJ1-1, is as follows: DTGVSQNPRHKITKRGQNVTFRCDPISEHNRLYWYRQTLGQGPEFLTYFQNEAQLEKSRLLSDRFSAERPKGSFSTLEIQRTEQGDSAMYLCASSFLGRSTEAFFGQGTRLTVV.

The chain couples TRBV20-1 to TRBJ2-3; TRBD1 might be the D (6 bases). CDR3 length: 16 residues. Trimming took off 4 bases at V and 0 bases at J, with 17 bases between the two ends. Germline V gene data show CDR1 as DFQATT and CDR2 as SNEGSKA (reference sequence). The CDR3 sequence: CSANSGVGHSTDTQYF. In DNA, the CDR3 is TGCAGTGCTAATTCCGGAGTGGGACACAGCACAGATACGCAGTATTTT.

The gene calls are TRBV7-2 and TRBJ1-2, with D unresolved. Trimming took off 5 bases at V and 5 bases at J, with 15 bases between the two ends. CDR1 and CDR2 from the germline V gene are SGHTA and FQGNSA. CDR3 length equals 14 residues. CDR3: CASSQGREGYGYTF. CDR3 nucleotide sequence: TGTGCCAGCAGCCAAGGAAGGGAGGGATATGGCTACACCTTC.

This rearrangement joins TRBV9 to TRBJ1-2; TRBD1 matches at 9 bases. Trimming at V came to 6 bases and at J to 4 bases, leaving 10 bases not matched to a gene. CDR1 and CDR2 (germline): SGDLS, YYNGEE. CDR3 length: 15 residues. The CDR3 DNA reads TGTGCCAGCAACGACCTGGGACAGGGTGGCTATGGCTACACCTTC. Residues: CASNDLGQGGYGYTF.

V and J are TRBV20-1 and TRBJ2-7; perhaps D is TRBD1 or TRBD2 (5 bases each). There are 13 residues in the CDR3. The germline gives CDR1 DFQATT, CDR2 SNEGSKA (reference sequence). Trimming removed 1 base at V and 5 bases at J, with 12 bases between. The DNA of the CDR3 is TGCAGTGCTAGAGGCCTGGGGGAAAACGAGCAGTACTTC. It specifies CSARGLGENEQYF.

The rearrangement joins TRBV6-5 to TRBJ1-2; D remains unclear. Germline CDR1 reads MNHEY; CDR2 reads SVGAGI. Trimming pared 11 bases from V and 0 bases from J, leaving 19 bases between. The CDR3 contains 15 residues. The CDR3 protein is CACHGRQQANYGYTF. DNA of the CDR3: TGTGCCTGCCATGGTAGGCAGCAAGCTAACTATGGCTACACCTTC.

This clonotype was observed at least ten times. CDR3 bases: TGTGCCAGCAGCTTAGCTTTCCAGAACTACGAGCAGTACTTC. As protein: CASSLAFQNYEQYF. The rearrangement links TRBV7-8 to TRBJ2-7; D is unclear. Germline loops: CDR1 SGHVS, CDR2 FQNEAQ. CDR3 length: 14 residues. V dropped 0 bases and J dropped 3 bases, with 9 bases sitting between them.

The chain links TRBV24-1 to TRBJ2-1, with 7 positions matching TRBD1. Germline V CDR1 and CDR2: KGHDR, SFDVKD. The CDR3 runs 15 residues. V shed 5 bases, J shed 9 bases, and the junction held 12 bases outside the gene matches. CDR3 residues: CATSATGAPGSEQFF. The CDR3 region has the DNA TGTGCCACCAGTGCAACAGGGGCCCCCGGATCTGAGCAGTTCTTC.

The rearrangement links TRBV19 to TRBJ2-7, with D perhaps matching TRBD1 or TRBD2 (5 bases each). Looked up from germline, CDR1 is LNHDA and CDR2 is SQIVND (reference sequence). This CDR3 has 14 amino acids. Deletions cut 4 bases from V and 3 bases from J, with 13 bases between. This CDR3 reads CASSSRRDGYEQYF. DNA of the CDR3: TGTGCCAGTAGTAGTCGAAGGGACGGCTACGAGCAGTACTTC.

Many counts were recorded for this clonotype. CDR3 protein: CASSYSPSREQDPDTQYF. The CDR3 bases are TGTGCCAGCAGTTACTCCCCCTCTAGGGAGCAGGACCCAGATACGCAGTATTTT. This chain links TRBV6-2 or TRBV6-3 with TRBJ2-3; tentative D call: TRBD2 (5 bases). The V end lost 0 bases, the J end lost 4 bases, and 20 bases lay between the germline ends. Germline loops: CDR1 MNHEY, CDR2 SVGEGT. There are 18 residues in the CDR3.

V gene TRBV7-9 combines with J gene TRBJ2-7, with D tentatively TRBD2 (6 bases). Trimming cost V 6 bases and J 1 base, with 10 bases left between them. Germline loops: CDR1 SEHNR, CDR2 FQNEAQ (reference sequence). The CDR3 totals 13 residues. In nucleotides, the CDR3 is TGTGCCAGCAGGCTGGGGGGATCCTACGAGCAGTACTTC. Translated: CASRLGGSYEQYF.

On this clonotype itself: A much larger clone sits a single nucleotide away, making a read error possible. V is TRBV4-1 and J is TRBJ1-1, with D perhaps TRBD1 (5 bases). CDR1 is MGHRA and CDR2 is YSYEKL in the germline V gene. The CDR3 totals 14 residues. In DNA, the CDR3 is TGCGCCAGCAGCCGCGGGGGACTCAACACTGAAGCTTCCTTT. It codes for CASSRGGLNTEASF.

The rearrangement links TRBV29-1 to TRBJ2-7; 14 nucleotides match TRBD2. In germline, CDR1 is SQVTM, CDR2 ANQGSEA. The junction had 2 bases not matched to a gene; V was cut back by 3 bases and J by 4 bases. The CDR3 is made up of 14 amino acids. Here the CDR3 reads CSVDWTSGRYEQYF. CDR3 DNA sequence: TGCAGCGTTGACTGGACTAGCGGGAGGTACGAGCAGTACTTC.